A single sample gave rise to the 22 T cell receptor beta chains below, sequenced in a study of OX40 agonist ivuxolimab in advanced cancers. The assay was immunoSEQ multiplex PCR, and TCRdb's table has in-frame clones only and misses some. There are 60,000 or so clones in the sample; about 86% occur only once, and 0.85% to 0.95% lies in the top ten. The sample was CD4+ or CD8+ T cells sorted from blood, taken in a trial of the OX40 agonist ivuxolimab. These TCRs come from an adult with an advanced solid tumor such as melanoma, head and neck, liver or kidney cancer.

This clone was counted a single time. The V gene is TRBV9, the J gene TRBJ2-7; 8 bases are shared with TRBD2. Germline V lookup: CDR1 SGDLS, CDR2 YYNGEE. With 6 bases clipped from V and 1 base from J, the junction kept 15 bases outside the gene matches. This CDR3 contains 17 residues. CDR3 loop: CASTRGSGSFSSYEQYF. CDR3 DNA sequence: TGTGCCAGCACACGCGGGAGCGGGAGCTTCAGTTCCTACGAGCAGTACTTC.

The chain is built from TRBV5-1 and TRBJ2-1, with unresolved D. V was shortened by 0 bases and J by 7 bases, with 5 bases between the two germline ends. Germline lookup yields CDR1 SGHRS and CDR2 YFSETQ. This CDR3 spans 12 amino acids. The CDR3 DNA follows: TGCGCCAGCAGCTTGGGGGGTAATGAGCAGTTCTTC. Its protein is CASSLGGNEQFF. The full variable domain, with the rest looked up from reference TRBV5-1 and TRBJ2-1, is KAGVTQTPRYLIKTRGQQVTLSCSPISGHRSVSWYQQTPGQGLQFLFEYFSETQRNKGNFPGRFSGRQFSNSRSEMNVSTLELGDSALYLCASSLGGNEQFFGPGTRLTVL.

This clone appeared a few times. The chain uses TRBV6-5 and TRBJ1-1, with D hard to call. Germline lookup yields CDR1 MNHEY and CDR2 SVGAGI. The length of the CDR3 is 12 residues. V dropped 5 bases and J dropped 3 bases, with 7 bases sitting between them. The CDR3 sequence: CASSQVDTEAFF. CDR3 bases: TGTGCCAGCAGTCAGGTAGACACTGAAGCTTTCTTT.

As concerns this clone: At one end the junction does not follow the germline gene, possibly because of a read error. V is TRBV27 and J is TRBJ2-1, with D uncertain. The CDR3 loop spans 14 amino acids. Germline CDR1 reads MNHEY; CDR2 reads SMNVEV (reference sequence). In DNA form, the CDR3 reads TGTACCAGCAGTTTGGGTACCTCCTACAATGAGCAGTTCTTC. This encodes CTSSLGTSYNEQFF.

This chain connects TRBV14 to TRBJ2-3, with no clear D. The CDR3 length is 12 residues. V was cut by 0 bases and J by 4 bases, with 2 bases left in between. In germline, CDR1 is SGHDN, CDR2 FVKESK. The CDR3 here is CASSQDPDTQYF. The CDR3 DNA is TGTGCCAGCAGCCAAGACCCAGATACGCAGTATTTT.

The rearrangement uses TRBV5-5 and TRBJ2-5, with 7 bases matching TRBD1. Germline V gene data show CDR1 as SGHKS and CDR2 as YYEKEE (reference sequence). The V and J ends lost 0 bases and 4 bases, in that order; junction bases with no gene match: 9. The CDR3 consists of 16 residues. The CDR3 DNA sequence: TGTGCCAGCAGCTTGGCACGGTCGGGACAGAGAGAGACCCAGTACTTC. It specifies CASSLARSGQRETQYF.

This clone has just one count. The chain links TRBV5-6 to TRBJ2-5; 9 bases agree with TRBD2. Germline V lookup: CDR1 SGHDT, CDR2 YYEEEE. J lost 5 bases, V lost 4 bases, and 6 bases had no gene match. The CDR3 spans 14 residues. CDR3 sequence: CASSTRGGAETQYF. The CDR3 region has the DNA TGTGCCAGCAGCACCCGCGGGGGGGCGGAGACCCAGTACTTC.

The chain uses TRBV19 and TRBJ1-6; tentative D call: TRBD1 (5 bases). The germline V and J ends were trimmed by 9 bases and 2 bases, with 8 bases remaining between them. The CDR3 totals 13 residues. CDR1 and CDR2 from the germline V gene are LNHDA and SQIVND (reference sequence). CDR3 in amino acids: CARTTAYNSPLHF. The CDR3 region has the DNA TGTGCCAGAACGACAGCCTATAATTCACCCCTCCACTTT.

The count of this clone is one. The genes are TRBV11-1 and TRBJ2-3; tentative D call: TRBD2 (5 bases). This CDR3 has 15 residues. Per germline, CDR1 SGHAT and CDR2 FQDESV (reference sequence). The V gene lost 3 bases and the J gene lost 0 bases, with 10 bases spanning the gap. The CDR3 region has the DNA TGTGCCAGCAGCTTCTCCGGGATTAGCACAGATACGCAGTATTTT. Amino acid sequence: CASSFSGISTDTQYF.

The chain links TRBV29-1 to TRBJ1-2; D is ambiguous. The V and J ends lost 4 bases and 3 bases respectively, with 15 bases between them. The V gene's germline CDR1 is SQVTM and CDR2 ANQGSEA. The CDR3 spans 14 residues. The CDR3 bases are TGCAGCGTTGCTCTCACATGGGCTGACTATGGCTACACCTTC. Translating it yields CSVALTWADYGYTF. Drawing the rest from reference TRBV29-1 and TRBJ1-2, the complete variable domain is SAVISQKPSRDICQRGTSLTIQCQVDSQVTMMFWYRQQPGQSLTLIATANQGSEATYESGFVIDKFPISRPNLTFSTLTVSNMSPEDSSIYLCSVALTWADYGYTFGSGTRLTVV.

The V call is TRBV11-2, the J call TRBJ2-5; 11 bases align to TRBD2. The CDR3 spans 16 residues. V lost 3 bases to trimming and J lost 2 bases; unmatched junction nucleotides: 5. Germline CDR1 is SGHAT and CDR2 is FQNNGV. CDR3 loop: CASSLGWTSGQETQYF. As DNA, the CDR3 is TGTGCCAGCAGCTTGGGGTGGACTAGCGGGCAAGAGACCCAGTACTTC.

The chain joins TRBV4-2 to TRBJ2-2, with 10 bases matching TRBD2. Germline V lookup: CDR1 LGHNA, CDR2 YNFKEQ. V lost 1 base to trimming and J lost 7 bases; unmatched junction nucleotides: 9. This CDR3 is built from 17 residues. The chain's CDR3 is CASSQVFSGGAGGELFF. CDR3 bases: TGTGCCAGCAGCCAAGTTTTCAGCGGGGGGGCCGGCGGGGAGCTGTTTTTT.

This chain connects TRBV10-3 to TRBJ2-3; 8 bases line up with TRBD1. This CDR3 contains 16 residues. CDR1 and CDR2 (germline): ENHRY, SYGVKD. V lost 3 bases to trimming and J lost 4 bases; unmatched junction nucleotides: 9. The CDR3 reads CAISDPGQGKSDTQYF. CDR3 bases: TGTGCCATCAGTGACCCCGGACAGGGAAAGTCAGATACGCAGTATTTT.

The chain uses TRBV7-3 and TRBJ2-1; D possibly corresponds to TRBD2 (6 bases). Germline CDR1 reads SGHTA; CDR2 reads FQGTGA. CDR3 length equals 15 residues. Deletions cut 5 bases from V and 12 bases from J, with 23 bases between. The CDR3 nucleotides read TGTGCCAGCAGCACCGACACTAGCCTCAGAGAACGGCAGTTCTTC. It codes for CASSTDTSLRERQFF.

The chain links TRBV2 to TRBJ2-5; D ambiguous. This CDR3 is 14 amino acids long. In germline, CDR1 is SNHLY, CDR2 FYNNEI. V shed 3 bases and J shed 11 bases, with 19 bases lying between them. In nucleotides, the CDR3 is TGTGCCAGCAGTGAGATAGGACCGACTCTGGAGCAGTACTTC. As protein: CASSEIGPTLEQYF.

V is TRBV29-1 and J is TRBJ2-3; D might be TRBD1 (5 bases). V was pared by 4 bases and J by 2 bases, with 25 bases between. This CDR3 region has 18 residues. Looked up from germline, CDR1 is SQVTM and CDR2 is ANQGSEA. As DNA, the CDR3 is TGCAGCGTTGGTTCACCGGCTCGTATCAGGGTACCCACAGATACGCAGTATTTT. This gives the protein CSVGSPARIRVPTDTQYF.

This clone has only one observation. This chain links TRBV6-5 with TRBJ2-1; D may correspond to TRBD1 or TRBD2 (6 bases each). Germline V CDR1 and CDR2: MNHEY, SVGAGI. The CDR3 is made up of 12 amino acids. Trimming removed 10 bases at V and 6 bases at J, with 13 bases between. The DNA of the CDR3 is TGTGCCATTGGGGGGCCCTCCAATGAGCAGTTCTTC. Translation gives CAIGGPSNEQFF.

The V and J genes are TRBV5-6 and TRBJ2-7; D is uncertain. The length of the CDR3 is 12 residues. Germline CDR1 SGHDT, CDR2 YYEEEE. The V gene lost 3 bases and the J gene lost 0 bases, with 4 bases spanning the gap. As DNA, the CDR3 is TGTGCCAGCAGCTCGAGCTCCTACGAGCAGTACTTC. Residues: CASSSSSYEQYF.

The chain employs TRBV6-5 and TRBJ1-5; D gene unclear. Trimming removed 4 bases from V and 6 bases from J, with 13 bases in between. The CDR3 is made up of 14 amino acids. CDR1 and CDR2 (germline): MNHEY, SVGAGI. The CDR3 nucleotides are TGTGCCAGCAGTTTACTCATGGGCGGTCAGCCCCAGCATTTT. It is translated as CASSLLMGGQPQHF.

This chain uses TRBV27 with TRBJ2-5, with D perhaps TRBD1 (5 bases). Germline loops: CDR1 MNHEY, CDR2 SMNVEV (reference sequence). V was clipped by 3 bases and J by 5 bases, with 16 bases between them. This CDR3 region has 15 residues. CDR3 DNA: TGTGCCAGCAGTTTTTCGCCAGGGTTGCAGGAGACCCAGTACTTC. It encodes CASSFSPGLQETQYF.

This rearrangement joins TRBV5-1 to TRBJ2-5, with 7 bases that match TRBD1. This CDR3 has 16 amino acids. Germline CDR1 SGHRS, CDR2 YFSETQ. The V and J ends lost 7 bases and 4 bases, in that order; junction bases with no gene match: 16. The CDR3 protein is CASSPTPQRQGETQYF. Written as DNA, the CDR3 is TGCGCCAGCTCTCCGACACCACAACGACAGGGAGAGACCCAGTACTTC.

The rearrangement uses TRBV14 and TRBJ2-3; 12 bases are a match to TRBD2. V dropped 0 bases and J dropped 5; count of bases not matched to a gene: 6. The CDR3 is 17 residues long. The germline gives CDR1 SGHDN, CDR2 FVKESK. CDR3 protein: CASSQDPSGRAKDTQYF. CDR3 bases: TGTGCCAGCAGCCAAGATCCTAGCGGGAGGGCGAAAGATACGCAGTATTTT.